These 32 T cell receptor beta chains were all obtained from the same sample, sequenced in a study of T cell clonality in common variable immunodeficiency. No antigen is known for these receptors. General study results and limits: Reportedly, TCR beta sequences from common variable immunodeficiency showed fewer deletions and N-nucleotide insertions.

Sequencing used immunoSEQ multiplex PCR; TCRdb keeps in-frame clones, though not all of them. The repertoire shows more than 13,000 clones, none seen only once; the top ten take just under 9%. Sequenced: peripheral blood mononuclear cells. These receptors were obtained from a human donor with common variable immunodeficiency.

This clone occurred a few times. The read falls 3 residues short of the CDR3 end, and the missing part is taken from the germline J gene. The chain couples TRBV18 to TRBJ2-3, with D tentatively TRBD2 (6 bases). This CDR3 region has 13 residues. Germline loops: CDR1 KGHSH, CDR2 LQKENI. CDR3 amino acids: CASSPPRRGPQYF. The sequenced part of the CDR3 DNA is TGTGCCAGCTCACCACCCCGGCGGGGTCCG.

This clone was observed a few times. The read ends 3 residues shy of where the CDR3 ends; the end is completed using the germline J gene. The chain carries TRBV18 and TRBJ2-1, with D perhaps matching TRBD1 (5 bases). V was clipped by 8 bases and J by 0 bases, with 11 bases between them. Germline V gene lookup returns CDR1 KGHSH and CDR2 LQKENI. The CDR3 spans 14 residues. Incomplete CDR3 DNA: TGTGCCAGCCGCGGACAACGCTCCTACAATGAG. Translating it yields CASRGQRSYNE. The complete CDR3 reads CASRGQRSYNEQFF.

About this clone itself: Sequencing ends 3 residues short of the CDR3 end; the germline J gene provides the rest. The gene calls are TRBV7-2 and TRBJ2-5; 7 bases match TRBD2. There are 15 residues in the CDR3. The ends lost 7 bases at V and 5 bases at J; junction bases unmatched: 13. The germline gives CDR1 SGHTA, CDR2 FQGNSA. The sequenced CDR3 bases are TGTGCCAGCACCCAAGGACTAGGCTTCCTGGAGACC. Its protein is CASTQGLGFLET. Given in full, the CDR3 is CASTQGLGFLETQYF.

As for this clone: The DNA ends 3 residues before the CDR3 does, and the rest of the CDR3 is filled in from the germline J gene. V and J are TRBV6-2 or TRBV6-3 and TRBJ2-7; D gene uncertain. Germline CDR1 and CDR2: MNHEY and SVGEGT. V was pared by 7 bases and J by 1 base, with 14 bases between. The CDR3 has 14 residues. CDR3: CASILTVGSYEQYF. The part of the CDR3 DNA that was read is TGTGCCAGCATCCTCACAGTGGGTTCCTACGAG.

In this sample, this clone turned up a few times. From the germline J gene comes the end of the CDR3, since the read stops 3 residues before it. The chain couples TRBV6-2 or TRBV6-3 to TRBJ2-4; tentatively, D is TRBD2 (6 bases). With 6 bases removed from V and 4 bases from J, the gap between germline ends came to 19 bases. The CDR3 runs 16 residues. Germline V lookup: CDR1 MNHEY, CDR2 SVGEGT. Incomplete CDR3 DNA: TGTGCCAGCAGAGACCGTGGGGGGTTGGGGAAAAACATT. Protein sequence: CASRDRGGLGKNI. The entire CDR3 protein is CASRDRGGLGKNIQYF.

By proportion, this clone is medium-sized. The CDR3 is cut off 3 residues early in the read; its end comes from the germline J gene. V usage is TRBV15 and J usage is TRBJ2-7, with 7 bases matching TRBD1. CDR3 size: 14 residues. Losses at the gene ends were 2 bases for V and 5 bases for J; bases not matched to a gene: 6. Germline V CDR1 and CDR2: LNHNV, YYDKDF (reference sequence). Partial CDR3 DNA: TGTGCCACCAGCAGAATTTTCACAGGGGACGAG. This codes for CATSRIFTGDE. The entire CDR3 protein is CATSRIFTGDEQYF.

Of note for this clone: The read ends 3 residues shy of where the CDR3 ends; the end is completed using the germline J gene. The chain is built from TRBV6-2 or TRBV6-3 and TRBJ1-5; the D gene is possibly TRBD1 (5 bases). The CDR3 runs 12 residues. Germline lookup yields CDR1 MNHEY and CDR2 SVGEGT. The V end was cut by 6 bases, the J end by 3 bases, with 6 bases between. The sequenced part of the CDR3 DNA is TGTGCCAGCAGGACAGCCAATCAGCCC. As protein: CASRTANQP. The whole CDR3 protein reads CASRTANQPQHF.

This clone appeared many times. Coverage ceases 3 residues before the CDR3 finishes, and the germline J gene fills in the end. This rearrangement joins TRBV5-1 to TRBJ2-3; 9 bases map to TRBD1. The CDR3 is 14 residues long. Germline-derived CDR1 and CDR2 are SGHRS and YFSETQ. Losses at the gene ends were 4 bases for V and 4 bases for J; bases not matched to a gene: 4. The sequenced CDR3 bases are TGCGCCAGCAGCCCGGGACAGGGTTCAGATACG. This gives the protein CASSPGQGSDT. Given in full, the CDR3 is CASSPGQGSDTQYF. Full variable domain (rest looked up from reference TRBV5-1 and TRBJ2-3): KAGVTQTPRYLIKTRGQQVTLSCSPISGHRSVSWYQQTPGQGLQFLFEYFSETQRNKGNFPGRFSGRQFSNSRSEMNVSTLELGDSALYLCASSPGQGSDTQYFGPGTRLTVL.

A few counts support this clone. The read terminates 3 residues before the CDR3 end, so the remaining end is supplied by the germline J gene. The V and J genes are TRBV19 and TRBJ1-2, with a tentative D call TRBD1 (5 bases). The germline gives CDR1 LNHDA, CDR2 SQIVND (reference sequence). The ends were cut back, 3 bases at V and 2 bases at J, with 19 bases in the middle. The CDR3 consists of 17 residues. The CDR3 sequence is CASSIRQGSVSNYGYTF. The sequenced part of the CDR3 DNA is TGTGCCAGTAGTATTAGGCAGGGCAGTGTTTCCAACTATGGC.

This clone was observed a few times. From the germline J gene comes the end of the CDR3, since the read stops 3 residues before it. The chain couples TRBV7-9 to TRBJ1-2; 7 bases match TRBD1. Germline loops: CDR1 SEHNR, CDR2 FQNEAQ (reference sequence). The trim removed 0 bases at V and 4 bases at J, leaving 5 bases unmatched. This CDR3 has 15 amino acids. The covered CDR3 bases are TGTGCCAGCAGCTTAGCCGGGACAGCTGCCTATGGC. Translation: CASSLAGTAAYG. The CDR3 as a whole reads CASSLAGTAAYGYTF.

Concerning this clone: The read terminates 3 residues before the CDR3 end, so the remaining end is supplied by the germline J gene. The rearrangement joins TRBV18 to TRBJ2-1; 7 nucleotides match TRBD1. J was trimmed by 7 bases and V by 2 bases; bases with no gene match: 8. CDR3 length: 15 residues. The germline gives CDR1 KGHSH, CDR2 LQKENI. The covered CDR3 bases are TGTGCCAGCTCACCAAACAGGGGTCCGGAAAATGAG. This sequence encodes CASSPNRGPENE. The full CDR3 protein is CASSPNRGPENEQFF.

Comments on this clone: The read gets to within 3 residues of the CDR3 end, and the germline J gene fills in the rest. The chain combines TRBV18 with TRBJ2-2, with D maybe TRBD2 (6 bases). With 5 bases removed from V and 3 bases from J, the gap between germline ends came to 10 bases. This CDR3 region has 14 residues. The germline gives CDR1 KGHSH, CDR2 LQKENI. Partial CDR3 DNA: TGTGCCAGCTCATCGGACTATTACACCGGGGAG. As protein: CASSSDYYTGE. The full CDR3 protein is CASSSDYYTGELFF.

This clone was seen more than once but under ten times. The read terminates 3 residues ahead of where the CDR3 ends, so the germline J gene completes it. The chain links TRBV7-2 to TRBJ1-1; D possibly corresponds to TRBD1 (5 bases). Germline V gives CDR1 SGHTA, CDR2 FQGNSA. The CDR3 loop spans 13 amino acids. V was cut by 5 bases and J by 7 bases, with 14 bases left in between. Incomplete CDR3 DNA: TGTGCCAGCAGCCCCACCCAGGGAATTGAA. This sequence encodes CASSPTQGIE. The full CDR3 is CASSPTQGIEAFF.

Notes on this clone: Read sequence stops 3 residues before the CDR3 end, and the germline J gene provides the missing end. The chain employs TRBV18 and TRBJ2-1; TRBD2 matches 9 bases. After removal of 6 bases from V and 5 bases from J, the junction contained 11 bases not matched to a gene. Germline lookup yields CDR1 KGHSH and CDR2 LQKENI. This CDR3 contains 16 residues. CDR3 sequence reads: CASSRGGTSFDNEQFF. The CDR3 bases that were read are TGTGCCAGCTCGCGAGGGGGGACTAGCTTCGACAATGAG.

For this clone: The CDR3 is cut off 3 residues early in the read; its end comes from the germline J gene. This chain uses TRBV6-1 with TRBJ2-7, with a weak D call TRBD1 (6 bases). Germline lookup yields CDR1 MNHNS and CDR2 SASEGT. This CDR3 is built from 15 residues. Trimming stripped 3 bases from V and 2 bases from J, with 14 bases between. CDR3 loop: CASSDLRTATYEQYF. Partial CDR3 DNA: TGTGCCAGCAGTGATCTCCGGACAGCCACCTACGAG.

The part of the CDR3 DNA that was read is TGTGCCAGCAGCTTAGCGGGACAGGTT. As protein: CASSLAGQV. The full CDR3 protein is CASSLAGQVQYF. The rearrangement links TRBV7-2 to TRBJ2-4; 8 nucleotides align to TRBD1. Read data end 3 residues before the CDR3 end; the end is taken from the germline J gene. Germline loops: CDR1 SGHTA, CDR2 FQGNSA. This CDR3 is built from 12 residues.

Concerning this clone itself: The observed sequence ends 3 residues before the CDR3 terminus, with the missing tail filled in from the germline J gene. This chain links TRBV2 with TRBJ2-2; D is uncertain. The germline V gene encodes CDR1 SNHLY and CDR2 FYNNEI. Trimming pared 8 bases from V and 5 bases from J, leaving 9 bases between. The CDR3 totals 12 residues. The CDR3 reads CASGSGTGELFF. CDR3 DNA (partial): TGTGCCAGCGGATCCGGGACCGGGGAG.

In this sample, this clone turned up a few times. The CDR3 goes on 3 residues after the read ends, and that part is filled in from the germline J gene. V gene TRBV18 combines with J gene TRBJ2-7; 8 bases fit TRBD1. Germline trimming cut 4 bases from V and 2 bases from J; bases unmatched to any gene: 1. The germline CDR1 and CDR2 sequences are KGHSH and LQKENI. This CDR3 contains 13 residues. The CDR3 loop is CASSQTGAYEQYF. Partial CDR3 DNA: TGTGCCAGCTCACAGACAGGGGCCTACGAG.

Regarding this clone: The read gets to within 3 residues of the CDR3 end, and the germline J gene fills in the rest. V gene TRBV18 combines with J gene TRBJ1-5; no clear D. Trimming pared 3 bases from V and 9 bases from J, leaving 12 bases between. This CDR3 has 13 residues. The germline V gene has CDR1 KGHSH and CDR2 LQKENI. CDR3 DNA (partial): TGTGCCAGCTCACCTGGCGGAGAATGGCCC. Protein product: CASSPGGEWP. The whole CDR3 region reads CASSPGGEWPQHF.

This clone was detected a few times. The read is 3 residues too short to cover the CDR3 end, so that end is filled in from the germline J gene. The V call is TRBV5-6, the J call TRBJ2-7; 7 bases align to TRBD1. This CDR3 has 14 amino acids. CDR1 SGHDT and CDR2 YYEEEE come from the germline V gene. Trimming at V came to 3 bases and at J to 1 base, leaving 4 bases not matched to a gene. Incomplete CDR3 DNA: TGTGCCAGCAGCTCCCGGGACAGATCCTACGAG. Translating gives CASSSRDRSYE. The complete CDR3 protein is CASSSRDRSYEQYF.

This clone was observed a few times. The DNA ends 3 residues before the CDR3 does, and the rest of the CDR3 is filled in from the germline J gene. V usage is TRBV5-6 and J usage is TRBJ2-5; no clear D. The germline V gene has CDR1 SGHDT and CDR2 YYEEEE. The CDR3 has 13 amino acids. V lost 4 bases, J lost 3 bases, and 10 bases lay in between. CDR3 DNA, as far as it was read: TGTGCCAGCAGCCCAGTTTCGAAAGAGACC. It yields the protein CASSPVSKET. The complete CDR3 reads CASSPVSKETQYF.

With respect to this clone: The read terminates 3 residues before the CDR3 end, so the remaining end is supplied by the germline J gene. This chain uses TRBV29-1 with TRBJ2-1; D might be TRBD2 (5 bases). CDR3 size: 14 residues. Trimming removed 2 bases at V and 5 bases at J, with 13 bases between. Germline V CDR1 and CDR2: SQVTM, ANQGSEA. The CDR3 DNA, read in part, is TGCAGCGTTGAAACGGGGTACAGAAACAATGAG. Translation gives CSVETGYRNNE. The CDR3 as a whole reads CSVETGYRNNEQFF.

About this clone: The sequenced fragment ends 3 residues before the CDR3 boundary, so the rest is inferred from the germline J gene. V gene TRBV18 combines with J gene TRBJ1-2; D uncertain. V was cut by 5 bases and J by 4 bases, with 8 bases left in between. The CDR3 sequence is 12 residues long. Looked up from germline, CDR1 is KGHSH and CDR2 is LQKENI. This chain's CDR3 is CASSSTAYGYTF. The CDR3 DNA, read in part, is TGTGCCAGCTCAAGCACCGCCTATGGC. Filled out from reference TRBV18 and TRBJ1-2, the complete variable domain reads NAGVMQNPRHLVRRRGQEARLRCSPMKGHSHVYWYRQLPEEGLKFMVYLQKENIIDESGMPKERFSAEFPKEGPSILRIQQVVRGDSAAYFCASSSTAYGYTFGSGTRLTVV.

As for this clone: Read sequence stops 3 residues before the CDR3 end, and the germline J gene provides the missing end. J is TRBJ2-7 and V is TRBV7-2; D is perhaps TRBD1 (6 bases). Trimming removed 0 bases from V and 1 base from J, with 13 bases in between. The length of the CDR3 is 16 residues. Germline V gives CDR1 SGHTA, CDR2 FQGNSA. The CDR3 spells CASSLAGATRSYEQYF. The sequenced CDR3 bases are TGTGCCAGCAGCTTAGCGGGGGCGACCCGATCCTACGAG.

About this clone itself: The CDR3 extends 3 residues past the end of the read, so its final part is completed from the germline J gene. The chain couples TRBV2 to TRBJ1-1, with D tentatively TRBD1 (5 bases). This CDR3 spans 13 amino acids. The V end was cut by 7 bases, the J end by 1 base, with 10 bases between. Per the germline V gene, CDR1 is SNHLY and CDR2 is FYNNEI. CDR3 DNA (partial): TGTGCCAGCAAGGGAACAGGGAACACTGAA. Its translation: CASKGTGNTE. The full CDR3 protein is CASKGTGNTEAFF.

Note on this clone: The read ends 3 residues shy of where the CDR3 ends; the end is completed using the germline J gene. The chain combines TRBV18 with TRBJ1-1, with a possible D match to TRBD1 (5 bases). The CDR3 has 14 amino acids. Trimming pared 2 bases from V and 6 bases from J, leaving 13 bases between. Looked up from germline, CDR1 is KGHSH and CDR2 is LQKENI. The part of the CDR3 DNA that was read is TGTGCCAGCTCACCATGGGCCCCGGGGGCTGAA. Translated: CASSPWAPGAE. The entire CDR3 protein reads CASSPWAPGAEAFF.

This clone was detected only a few times. Sequencing ends 3 residues short of the CDR3 end; the germline J gene provides the rest. The V call is TRBV7-2, the J call TRBJ2-5, with TRBD1 identical over 7 bases. The CDR3 totals 14 residues. Losses at the gene ends were 5 bases for V and 6 bases for J; bases not matched to a gene: 9. Germline V gives CDR1 SGHTA, CDR2 FQGNSA. The CDR3 reads CASSTQTGSKTQYF. Incomplete CDR3 DNA: TGTGCCAGCAGCACCCAGACAGGGAGTAAGACC. The full variable domain, rest sourced from reference TRBV7-2 and TRBJ2-5, is GAGVSQSPSNKVTEKGKDVELRCDPISGHTALYWYRQSLGQGLEFLIYFQGNSAPDKSGLPSDRFSAERTGGSVSTLTIQRTQQEDSAVYLCASSTQTGSKTQYFGPGTRLLVL.

In this sample, this clone is medium-sized. The CDR3 is cut off 3 residues early in the read; its end comes from the germline J gene. This chain links TRBV5-4 with TRBJ2-7; tentative D call: TRBD2 (7 bases). CDR3 length: 14 residues. V lost 2 bases and J lost 3, with 12 bases in between. Germline V gives CDR1 SGHNT, CDR2 YYREEE (reference sequence). The CDR3 DNA, read in part, is TGTGCCAGCAGCTTCGGGGGGCAAATCTACGAG. Residues: CASSFGGQIYE. In full, the CDR3 reads CASSFGGQIYEQYF.

CDR3 bases read: TGTGCCAGCAGCATAACCGGGACTAGCGGATACGAG. It encodes CASSITGTSGYE. The whole CDR3 is CASSITGTSGYEQYF. V gene TRBV7-2 combines with J gene TRBJ2-7; 11 bases map to TRBD2. The CDR3 end is not reached by the read, which stops 3 residues before it; the germline J gene fills it in. Per the germline V gene, CDR1 is SGHTA and CDR2 is FQGNSA. This CDR3 has 15 residues. The junction had 7 bases not matched to a gene; V was cut back by 5 bases and J by 4 bases.

This clone was seen only a few times. The CDR3 extends 3 residues past the end of the read, so its final part is completed from the germline J gene. The genes are TRBV7-9 and TRBJ2-5; 8 bases are shared with TRBD2. The CDR3 is made up of 15 amino acids. Germline values: CDR1 SEHNR, CDR2 FQNEAQ (reference sequence). V lost 8 bases to trimming and J lost 5 bases; unmatched junction nucleotides: 13. The CDR3 region is CASHRDRGGLETQYF. The part of the CDR3 DNA that was read is TGTGCCAGCCACAGGGACCGGGGGGGCCTGGAGACC.

This clone was detected a few times. The CDR3 goes on 3 residues after the read ends, and that part is filled in from the germline J gene. The rearrangement links TRBV7-3 to TRBJ2-1; TRBD1 might be the D (6 bases). The CDR3 spans 13 residues. The V end was cut by 3 bases, the J end by 9 bases, with 12 bases between. The germline V gene encodes CDR1 SGHTA and CDR2 FQGTGA. CDR3 residues: CASSFTGLGEQFF. The sequenced part of the CDR3 DNA is TGTGCCAGCAGCTTTACAGGGCTGGGTGAG.

About this clone: Read sequence stops 3 residues before the CDR3 end, and the germline J gene provides the missing end. The V call is TRBV18, the J call TRBJ2-2, with D perhaps matching TRBD2 (5 bases). V was pared by 4 bases and J by 4 bases, with 13 bases between. This CDR3 contains 15 residues. CDR1 and CDR2 (germline): KGHSH, LQKENI. The CDR3 loop is CASSLGGGGTGELFF. The CDR3 DNA, read in part, is TGTGCCAGCTCACTTGGAGGCGGTGGCACCGGGGAG.